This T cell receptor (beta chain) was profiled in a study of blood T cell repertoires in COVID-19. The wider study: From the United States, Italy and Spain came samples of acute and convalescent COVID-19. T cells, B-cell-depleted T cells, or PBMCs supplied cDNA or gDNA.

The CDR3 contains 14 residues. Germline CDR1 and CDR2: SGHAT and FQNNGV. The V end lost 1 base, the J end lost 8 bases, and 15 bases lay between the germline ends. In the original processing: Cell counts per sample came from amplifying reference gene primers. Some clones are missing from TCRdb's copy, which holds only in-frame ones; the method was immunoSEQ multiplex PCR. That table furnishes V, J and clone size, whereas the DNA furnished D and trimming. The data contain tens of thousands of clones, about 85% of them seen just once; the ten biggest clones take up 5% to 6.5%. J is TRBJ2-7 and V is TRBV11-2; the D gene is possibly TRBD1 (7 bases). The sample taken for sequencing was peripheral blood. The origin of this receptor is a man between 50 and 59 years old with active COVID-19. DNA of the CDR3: TGTGCCAGCAGCTTAGGCCAGGGGGGTCTCCAGCAGTACTTC. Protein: CASSLGQGGLQQYF.